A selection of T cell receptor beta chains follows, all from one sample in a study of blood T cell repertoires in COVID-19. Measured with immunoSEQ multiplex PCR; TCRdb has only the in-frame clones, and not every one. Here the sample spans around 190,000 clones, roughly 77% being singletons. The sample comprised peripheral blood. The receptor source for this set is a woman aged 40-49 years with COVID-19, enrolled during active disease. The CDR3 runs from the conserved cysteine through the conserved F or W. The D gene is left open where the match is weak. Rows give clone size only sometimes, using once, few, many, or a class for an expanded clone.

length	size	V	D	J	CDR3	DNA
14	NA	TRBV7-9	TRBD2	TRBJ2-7	CASSPSGMSLEQYF	TGTGCCAGCAGCCCCAGCGGGATGTCGCTCGAGCAGTACTTC
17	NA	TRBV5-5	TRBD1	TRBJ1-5	CASSAGTGSYSNQPQHF	TGTGCCAGCAGTGCGGGGACAGGGTCTTATAGCAATCAGCCCCAGCATTTT
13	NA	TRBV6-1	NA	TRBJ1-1	CASSEGAQRGAFF	TGTGCCAGCAGTGAGGGGGCACAAAGGGGAGCTTTCTTT
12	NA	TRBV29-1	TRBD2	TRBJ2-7	CSVRRGSYEQYF	TGCAGCGTTAGGCGGGGGAGCTACGAGCAGTACTTC
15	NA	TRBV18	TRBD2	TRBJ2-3	CASSPPGLDGYTQYF	TGTGCCAGCTCACCACCGGGACTAGACGGTTATACGCAGTATTTT
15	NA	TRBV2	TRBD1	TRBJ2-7	CASSLTGGNDGEQYF	TGTGCCAGCAGTCTGACAGGGGGCAATGACGGCGAGCAGTACTTC
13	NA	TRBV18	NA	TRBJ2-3	CASSPGATDTQYF	TGTGCCAGCTCACCGGGAGCCACAGATACGCAGTATTTT
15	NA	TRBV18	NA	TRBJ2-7	CASSPRSGLSYEQYF	TGTGCCAGCTCACCGCGGAGCGGGCTTTCCTACGAGCAGTACTTC
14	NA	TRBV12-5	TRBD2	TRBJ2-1	CASDLGGLPNEQFF	TGTGCTAGTGACCTCGGGGGACTACCTAATGAGCAGTTCTTC
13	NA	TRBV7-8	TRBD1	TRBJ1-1	CASKPTGNTEAFF	TGTGCCAGCAAACCGACAGGGAATACTGAAGCTTTCTTT
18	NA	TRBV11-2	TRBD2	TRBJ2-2	CASSLGPLGGGGPGELFF	TGTGCCAGCAGCTTAGGACCCCTGGGCGGGGGAGGACCCGGGGAGCTGTTTTTT
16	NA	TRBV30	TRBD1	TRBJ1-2	CAWSVSWDRGSYGYTF	TGTGCCTGGAGTGTAAGCTGGGACAGGGGTAGCTATGGCTACACCTTC
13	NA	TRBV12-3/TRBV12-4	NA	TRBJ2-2	CASRGGVAGELFF	TGTGCCAGCAGAGGGGGGGTCGCCGGGGAGCTGTTTTTT
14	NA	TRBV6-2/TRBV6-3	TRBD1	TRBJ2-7	CASSLTGGPYEQYF	TGTGCCAGCAGTCTAACAGGGGGTCCCTACGAGCAGTACTTC
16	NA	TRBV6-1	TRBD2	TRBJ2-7	CASSEFFGLAGHEQYF	TGTGCCAGCAGTGAGTTTTTCGGACTAGCGGGACACGAGCAGTACTTC
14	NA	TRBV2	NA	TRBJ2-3	CASPGQHHMDTQYF	TGTGCCAGCCCTGGACAACACCACATGGATACGCAGTATTTT
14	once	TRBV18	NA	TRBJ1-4	CASSPRQENEKLFF	TGTGCCAGCTCCCCAAGACAGGAGAATGAAAAACTGTTTTTT
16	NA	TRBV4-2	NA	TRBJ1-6	CASSQDARGGNSPLHF	TGTGCCAGCAGCCAAGATGCAAGGGGTGGTAATTCACCCCTCCACTTT
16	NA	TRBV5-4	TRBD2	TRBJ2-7	CASSPLVAGGPREQYF	TGTGCCAGCAGCCCCCTGGTAGCGGGAGGGCCTCGCGAGCAGTACTTC
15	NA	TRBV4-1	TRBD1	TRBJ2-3	CASSQGQGLTDTQYF	TGCGCCAGCAGCCAAGGACAGGGCCTAACAGATACGCAGTATTTT
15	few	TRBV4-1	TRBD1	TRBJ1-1	CASSPETGLSTEAFF	TGCGCCAGCAGCCCCGAGACAGGGCTGAGCACTGAAGCTTTCTTT
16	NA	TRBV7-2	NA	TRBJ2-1	CASSLGLESSYNEQFF	TGTGCCAGCAGCTTGGGGCTTGAGAGCTCCTACAATGAGCAGTTCTTC
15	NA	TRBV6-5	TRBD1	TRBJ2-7	CASIPAGGQGAEQYF	TGTGCCAGCATCCCTGCAGGGGGACAGGGTGCCGAGCAGTACTTC
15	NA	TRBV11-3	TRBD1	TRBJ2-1	CASSGSTGGRDEQFF	TGTGCCAGCAGCGGGTCGACAGGGGGCAGAGATGAGCAGTTCTTC
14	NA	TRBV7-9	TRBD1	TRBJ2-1	CASSPWTGSNEQFF	TGTGCCAGCAGCCCGTGGACAGGGAGCAATGAGCAGTTCTTC
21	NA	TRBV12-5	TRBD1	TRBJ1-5	CASGLATEWTGGPFSNQPQHF	TGTGCTAGTGGTTTGGCCACCGAGTGGACAGGGGGACCGTTTAGCAATCAGCCCCAGCATTTT
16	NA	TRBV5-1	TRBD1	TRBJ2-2	CASSWQGASNTGELFF	TGCGCCAGCAGTTGGCAGGGGGCCTCGAACACCGGGGAGCTGTTTTTT
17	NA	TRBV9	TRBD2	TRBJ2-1	CASSVGDGTSGGNEQFF	TGTGCCAGCAGCGTAGGGGATGGGACTAGCGGGGGTAATGAGCAGTTCTTC
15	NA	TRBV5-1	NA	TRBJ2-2	CASSLYRFSTGELFF	TGCGCCAGCAGCTTGTATCGGTTCTCCACCGGGGAGCTGTTTTTT
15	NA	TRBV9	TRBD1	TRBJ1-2	CASSVEGQGYYGYTF	TGTGCCAGCAGCGTAGAGGGACAGGGGTACTATGGCTACACCTTC
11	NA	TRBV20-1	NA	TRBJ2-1	CSASPLNEQFF	TGCAGTGCTAGCCCCCTCAATGAGCAGTTCTTC
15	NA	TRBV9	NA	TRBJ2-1	CASSVGTGSYNEQFF	TGTGCCAGCAGCGTAGGTACCGGCTCCTACAATGAGCAGTTCTTC
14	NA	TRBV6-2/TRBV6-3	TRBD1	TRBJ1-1	CASTPTGVNTEAFF	TGTGCCAGCACCCCAACAGGGGTTAACACTGAAGCTTTCTTT
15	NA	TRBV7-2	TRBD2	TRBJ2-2	CASSLGTSGTGELFF	TGTGCCAGCAGCTTAGGGACTAGCGGCACCGGGGAGCTGTTTTTT
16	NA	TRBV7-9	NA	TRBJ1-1	CASSFLGAGARTEAFF	TGTGCCAGCAGCTTCCTCGGGGCGGGGGCGAGGACTGAAGCTTTCTTT
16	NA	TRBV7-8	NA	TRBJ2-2	CASNTQSGANTGELFF	TGTGCCAGCAATACACAGTCGGGGGCGAACACCGGGGAGCTGTTTTTT
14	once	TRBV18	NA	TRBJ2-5	CASSPPMTQETQYF	TGTGCCAGCTCACCACCTATGACTCAAGAGACCCAGTACTTC
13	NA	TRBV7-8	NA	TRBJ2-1	CASSSGTYNEQFF	TGTGCCAGCAGCTCTGGGACTTACAATGAGCAGTTCTTC
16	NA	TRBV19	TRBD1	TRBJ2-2	CASSRGTGAKTGELFF	TGTGCCAGTAGTAGAGGGACAGGGGCGAAGACCGGGGAGCTGTTTTTT
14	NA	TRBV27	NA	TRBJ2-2	CASSLQGIAGELFF	TGTGCCAGCAGTTTACAGGGAATAGCCGGGGAGCTGTTTTTT